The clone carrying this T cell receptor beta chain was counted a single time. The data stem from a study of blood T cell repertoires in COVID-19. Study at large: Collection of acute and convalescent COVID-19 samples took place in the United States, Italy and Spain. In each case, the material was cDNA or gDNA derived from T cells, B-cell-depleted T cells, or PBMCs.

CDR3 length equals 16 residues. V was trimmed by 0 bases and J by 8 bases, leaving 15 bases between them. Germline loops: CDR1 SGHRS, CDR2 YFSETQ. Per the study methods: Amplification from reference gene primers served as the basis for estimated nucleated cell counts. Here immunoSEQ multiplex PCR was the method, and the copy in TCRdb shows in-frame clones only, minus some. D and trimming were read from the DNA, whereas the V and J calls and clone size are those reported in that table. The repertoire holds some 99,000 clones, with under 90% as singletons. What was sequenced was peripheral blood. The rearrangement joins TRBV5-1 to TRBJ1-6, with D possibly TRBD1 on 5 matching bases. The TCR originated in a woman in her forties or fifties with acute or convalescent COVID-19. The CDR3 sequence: CASSLEGSMGYSPLHF. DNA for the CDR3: TGCGCCAGCAGCTTGGAGGGGTCGATGGGATATTCACCCCTCCACTTT.